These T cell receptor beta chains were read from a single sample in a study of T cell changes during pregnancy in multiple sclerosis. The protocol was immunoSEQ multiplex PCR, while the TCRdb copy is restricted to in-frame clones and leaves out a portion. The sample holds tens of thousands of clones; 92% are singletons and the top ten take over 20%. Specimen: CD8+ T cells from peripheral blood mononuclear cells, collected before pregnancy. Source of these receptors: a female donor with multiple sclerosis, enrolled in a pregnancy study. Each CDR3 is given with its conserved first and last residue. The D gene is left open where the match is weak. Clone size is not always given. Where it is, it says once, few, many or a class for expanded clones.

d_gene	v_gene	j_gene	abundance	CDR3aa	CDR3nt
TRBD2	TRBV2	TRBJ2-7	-	CAHRQRDSPYEQYF	TGTGCTCACCGGCAGCGGGACTCCCCATACGAGCAGTACTTC
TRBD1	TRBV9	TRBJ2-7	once	CASSVEGRGRDEQYF	TGTGCCAGCAGCGTAGAAGGCAGGGGGCGCGACGAGCAGTACTTC
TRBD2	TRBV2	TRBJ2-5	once	CASISASGKRETQYF	TGTGCCAGCATTTCGGCTAGCGGGAAGAGAGAGACCCAGTACTTC
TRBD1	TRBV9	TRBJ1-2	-	CASSGQGKTNYGYTF	TGTGCCAGCAGCGGACAGGGAAAGACTAACTATGGCTACACCTTC
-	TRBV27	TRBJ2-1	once	CASSLDGGGPYNEQFF	TGTGCCAGCAGTTTAGATGGCGGGGGCCCCTACAATGAGCAGTTCTTC
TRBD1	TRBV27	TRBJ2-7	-	CASRTRDSYEQYF	TGTGCCAGCAGGACCCGGGACAGCTACGAGCAGTACTTC
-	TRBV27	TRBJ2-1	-	CASSSGGGANNEQFF	TGTGCCAGCAGTTCAGGGGGAGGAGCGAACAATGAGCAGTTCTTC
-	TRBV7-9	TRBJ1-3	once	CASTGGNTIYF	TGTGCCAGCACGGGGGGAAACACCATATATTTT
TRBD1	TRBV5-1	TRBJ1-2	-	CASSLWTGGYGYGYTF	TGCGCCAGCAGCTTGTGGACAGGAGGATATGGCTATGGCTACACCTTC
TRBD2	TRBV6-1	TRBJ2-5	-	CASSEQTSGARSTQYF	TGTGCCAGCAGTGAACAAACTAGCGGGGCCCGATCGACCCAGTACTTC
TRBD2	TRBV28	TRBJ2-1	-	CASSLGTSGSNEQFF	TGTGCCAGCAGTCTTGGGACTAGCGGGAGCAATGAGCAGTTCTTC
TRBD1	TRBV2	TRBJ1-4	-	CASSFTGTATNEKLFF	TGTGCCAGCAGTTTTACCGGGACAGCAACTAATGAAAAACTGTTTTTT
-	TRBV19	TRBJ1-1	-	CASSIDRMSGDTEAFF	TGTGCCAGTAGTATAGATCGTATGTCGGGAGACACTGAAGCTTTCTTT
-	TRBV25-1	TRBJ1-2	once	CASSSWSPKGYGYTF	TGTGCCAGCAGTTCCTGGTCCCCTAAGGGGTATGGCTACACCTTC
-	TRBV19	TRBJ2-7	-	CASSPGIGFYEQYF	TGTGCCAGTAGCCCAGGGATCGGATTTTACGAGCAGTACTTC
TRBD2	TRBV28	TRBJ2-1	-	CASSLWASGRTNEQFF	TGTGCCAGCAGTTTATGGGCTAGCGGGAGAACAAATGAGCAGTTCTTC
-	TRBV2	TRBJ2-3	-	CASSDGLNTDTQYF	TGTGCCAGCAGTGACGGACTAAACACAGATACGCAGTATTTT
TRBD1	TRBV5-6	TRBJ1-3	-	CASSLGTGMRVSGNTIYF	TGTGCCAGCAGCCTCGGGACAGGGATGCGGGTCTCTGGAAACACCATATATTTT
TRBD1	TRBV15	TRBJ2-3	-	CATSRDRGGSSTDTQYF	TGTGCCACCAGCAGAGATAGAGGGGGCTCCTCTACAGATACGCAGTATTTT
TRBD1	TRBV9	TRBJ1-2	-	CASSVNRQGEVYGYTF	TGTGCCAGCAGCGTAAATCGGCAGGGGGAAGTATATGGCTACACCTTC
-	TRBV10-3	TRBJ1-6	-	CASSYRPGQGNSPLHF	TGTGCCAGCAGTTACCGCCCGGGCCAGGGGAATTCACCCCTCCACTTT
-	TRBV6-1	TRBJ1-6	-	CASREGGRALGPLHF	TGTGCCAGCAGGGAGGGTGGCAGGGCACTTGGACCCCTCCACTTT
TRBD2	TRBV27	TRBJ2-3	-	CASSDLAGGPSNTQYF	TGTGCCAGCAGTGATCTAGCGGGGGGACCATCAAATACGCAGTATTTT
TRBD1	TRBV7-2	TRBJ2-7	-	CASSLIGTGAYEQYF	TGTGCCAGCAGCTTGATCGGGACAGGGGCCTACGAGCAGTACTTC
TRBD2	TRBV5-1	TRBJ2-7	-	CASSELAGASYEQYF	TGCGCCAGCAGCGAGTTAGCGGGGGCCTCCTACGAGCAGTACTTC
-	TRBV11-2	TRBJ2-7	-	CASSPGLHYEQYF	TGTGCCAGCAGCCCGGGACTTCACTACGAGCAGTACTTC
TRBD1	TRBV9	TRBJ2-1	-	CASSVSGGSYNEQFF	TGTGCCAGCAGCGTCTCAGGGGGTTCCTACAATGAGCAGTTCTTC
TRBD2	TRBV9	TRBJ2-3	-	CASSPGGLSTDTQYF	TGTGCCAGCAGCCCGGGGGGTTTAAGCACAGATACGCAGTATTTT
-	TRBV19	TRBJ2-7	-	CASSGQSYEQYF	TGTGCCAGTAGTGGACAGTCCTACGAGCAGTACTTC
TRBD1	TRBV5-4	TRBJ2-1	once	CASSSGGMYNEQFF	TGTGCCAGCAGCTCAGGGGGAATGTACAATGAGCAGTTCTTC
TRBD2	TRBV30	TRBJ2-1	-	CAWSRGLGPNEQFF	TGTGCCTGGAGCCGGGGACTAGGGCCCAATGAGCAGTTCTTC
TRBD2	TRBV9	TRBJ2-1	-	CASSVEGTSGRPYNEQFF	TGTGCCAGCAGCGTAGAAGGGACTAGCGGGAGGCCTTACAATGAGCAGTTCTTC
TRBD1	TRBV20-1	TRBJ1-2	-	CSARWTGGYTF	TGCAGTGCCCGATGGACAGGGGGCTACACCTTC
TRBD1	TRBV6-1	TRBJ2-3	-	CASSGRDRGTDTQYF	TGTGCCAGCAGTGGCCGGGACAGGGGCACAGATACGCAGTATTTT
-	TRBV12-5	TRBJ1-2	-	CASGLPRAGGYTF	TGTGCTAGTGGTTTGCCTCGGGCGGGAGGCTACACCTTC
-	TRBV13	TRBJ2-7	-	CASKTKADYEQYF	TGTGCCAGCAAGACAAAGGCCGACTACGAGCAGTACTTC
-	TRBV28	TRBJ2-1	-	CASRKLRSNEQFF	TGTGCCAGCAGGAAATTGAGAAGTAATGAGCAGTTCTTC
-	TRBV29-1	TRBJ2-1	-	CSVEGSSSVSYNEQFF	TGCAGCGTTGAAGGGTCTAGCTCGGTTTCCTACAATGAGCAGTTCTTC
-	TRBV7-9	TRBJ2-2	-	CASSPERATGELFF	TGTGCCAGCAGCCCCGAACGAGCGACCGGGGAGCTGTTTTTT
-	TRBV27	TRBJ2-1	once	CASSPRGRYNEQFF	TGTGCCAGCAGTCCGCGGGGGCGATACAATGAGCAGTTCTTC
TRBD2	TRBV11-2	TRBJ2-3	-	CASSFMGGRAADTQYF	TGTGCCAGCAGCTTTATGGGCGGGAGGGCCGCAGATACGCAGTATTTT
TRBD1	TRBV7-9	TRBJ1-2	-	CASLGQGLNGYTF	TGTGCCAGCCTGGGACAGGGATTAAATGGCTACACCTTC
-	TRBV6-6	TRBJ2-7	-	CASRPLANYEQYF	TGTGCCAGCAGGCCCCTAGCGAACTACGAGCAGTACTTC
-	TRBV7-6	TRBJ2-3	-	CASSLRGGPSTDTQYF	TGTGCCAGCAGCTTAAGGGGGGGCCCTAGCACAGATACGCAGTATTTT
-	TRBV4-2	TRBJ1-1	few	CASRLGRGPEAFF	TGTGCCAGCAGGCTTGGAAGGGGTCCTGAAGCTTTCTTT